The 7 T cell receptor beta chains below all came from one sample that was sequenced in a study of blood T cell repertoires in COVID-19. The assay was immunoSEQ multiplex PCR, and TCRdb's table has in-frame clones only and misses some. The data hold about 74,000 clones, with around 88% observed a single time. What was sequenced was peripheral blood. The origin of the receptors is an elderly woman with active or convalescent COVID-19.

The V call is TRBV4-2, the J call TRBJ2-1; D possibly corresponds to TRBD2 (6 bases). CDR3 size: 21 residues. Trimming stripped 0 bases from V and 0 bases from J, with 24 bases between. CDR1 is LGHNA, CDR2 YNFKEQ, per germline. The CDR3 region is CASSQDKPQFLSGLSYNEQFF. The CDR3, as DNA: TGTGCCAGCAGCCAAGATAAACCCCAGTTCCTAAGCGGGCTCTCCTACAATGAGCAGTTCTTC.

This rearrangement joins TRBV29-1 to TRBJ2-5; 9 bases are a match to TRBD1. V gave up 4 bases and J gave up 1 base; unmatched junction bases: 1. Germline-derived CDR1 and CDR2 are SQVTM and ANQGSEA. The CDR3 covers 13 residues. CDR3 in amino acids: CSVGTGAQETQYF. The CDR3, as DNA: TGCAGCGTTGGGACAGGGGCCCAAGAGACCCAGTACTTC.

This sequence joins TRBV29-1 and TRBJ1-2; D may be TRBD1 (5 bases). The V gene's germline CDR1 is SQVTM and CDR2 ANQGSEA. V was trimmed by 4 bases and J by 3 bases, leaving 12 bases between them. CDR3 length: 13 residues. CDR3 sequence reads: CSVGAGTYYGYTF. The CDR3 bases are TGCAGCGTTGGGGCCGGGACTTACTATGGCTACACCTTC.

The J gene is TRBJ1-5, the V gene TRBV7-8, with D perhaps TRBD1 (5 bases). V was clipped by 2 bases and J by 11 bases, with 16 bases between them. Germline CDR1 reads SGHVS; CDR2 reads FQNEAQ. CDR3 length equals 14 residues. The CDR3 region is CASSLWGRNEAQHF. The CDR3 DNA follows: TGTGCCAGCAGCTTATGGGGCCGGAACGAAGCCCAGCATTTT.

The CDR3 DNA reads as TGTGCCAGCAGCCCCCGACTCTCCAGCACAGATACGCAGTATTTT. Its translation is CASSPRLSSTDTQYF. The genes are TRBV9 and TRBJ2-3; D ambiguous. CDR1 and CDR2 from the germline V gene are SGDLS and YYNGEE. The CDR3 is 15 amino acids. V was pared by 4 bases and J by 0 bases, with 12 bases between.

V is TRBV3-1 (or the pseudogene TRBV3-2) and J is TRBJ1-4, with D possibly matching TRBD1 (5 bases). From germline, CDR1 is LGHDT and CDR2 YNNKEL (reference sequence). V lost 5 bases and J 5 bases, leaving 12 bases between the germline ends. CDR3 length equals 14 residues. This chain's CDR3 is CASSDGPGNEKLFF. The CDR3 nucleotides read TGTGCCAGCAGCGACGGTCCAGGGAATGAAAAACTGTTTTTT.

This chain links TRBV20-1 with TRBJ1-2, with 7 bases that match TRBD1. The junction had 4 bases not matched to a gene; V was cut back by 4 bases and J by 8 bases. The germline CDR1 and CDR2 sequences are DFQATT and SNEGSKA (reference sequence). This CDR3 is built from 11 residues. CDR3 in DNA: TGCAGTGCTAACAGGGGTGGGGGCTACACCTTC. Translation: CSANRGGGYTF.